This T cell receptor beta chain was identified during a study of blood T cell repertoires in COVID-19. Turning to the study itself: Material from acute and convalescent COVID-19 was sourced from the United States, Italy and Spain.

Points on this clone: Other DNA sequences of this sample code for an identical CDR3.

Data came from immunoSEQ multiplex PCR; TCRdb stores just in-frame clones and leaves some out. The sample lists about 160,000 clones; approximately 90% were seen once. Trimming stripped 7 bases from V and 4 bases from J, with 17 bases between. This CDR3 contains 15 residues. Germline CDR1 MNHEY, CDR2 SVGAGI. The V call is TRBV6-5, the J call TRBJ2-1, with D perhaps matching TRBD1 (5 bases). This clonotype originated in a young man with acute or convalescent COVID-19. Sequences were obtained from peripheral blood. This CDR3 is CASTEGQLGYNEQFF. CDR3 in DNA: TGTGCCAGCACCGAAGGACAATTAGGATACAATGAGCAGTTCTTC.